Listed below are T cell receptor beta chains from one sample, sequenced in a study of T cell responses to AZD1222 COVID-19 vaccine. Repertoires were generated with immunoSEQ multiplex PCR, while TCRdb's copy carries only in-frame clones and drops some. The data contain about 120,000 clones, about 92% of them singletons. Sequencing used peripheral blood, obtained 28 days after the second AZD1222 dose. The receptors here all came from an adult who received the AZD1222 COVID-19 vaccine. CDR3s leave out the opening cysteine and the closing phenylalanine or tryptophan. Each record gives: J gene, D gene, V gene, CDR3 protein. D genes are given only for firm matches.

J gene: TRBJ1-2
D gene: NA
V gene: TRBV15
CDR3 protein: ATSEAGLNYGYT

J gene: TRBJ2-7
D gene: NA
V gene: TRBV5-6
CDR3 protein: ASSLGRRDRSYEQY

J gene: TRBJ1-6
D gene: NA
V gene: TRBV28
CDR3 protein: ASSSTRLNSPLH

J gene: TRBJ1-5
D gene: NA
V gene: TRBV19
CDR3 protein: ASSDSHNQPQH

J gene: TRBJ1-2
D gene: TRBD1
V gene: TRBV10-3
CDR3 protein: AISGQGVGGYT

J gene: TRBJ1-3
D gene: NA
V gene: TRBV6-5
CDR3 protein: ASSYSSGSGNTIY

J gene: TRBJ2-1
D gene: TRBD2
V gene: TRBV2
CDR3 protein: ASSDQRLAGGTYNEQF

J gene: TRBJ1-1
D gene: NA
V gene: TRBV9
CDR3 protein: ASSVQSSKTEAF

J gene: TRBJ1-1
D gene: NA
V gene: TRBV19
CDR3 protein: ASSISLGFTEAF

J gene: TRBJ1-2
D gene: TRBD1
V gene: TRBV6-1
CDR3 protein: ASSEAVGTGLGYT

J gene: TRBJ1-4
D gene: NA
V gene: TRBV5-4
CDR3 protein: ASSLGSSSLGEKLF